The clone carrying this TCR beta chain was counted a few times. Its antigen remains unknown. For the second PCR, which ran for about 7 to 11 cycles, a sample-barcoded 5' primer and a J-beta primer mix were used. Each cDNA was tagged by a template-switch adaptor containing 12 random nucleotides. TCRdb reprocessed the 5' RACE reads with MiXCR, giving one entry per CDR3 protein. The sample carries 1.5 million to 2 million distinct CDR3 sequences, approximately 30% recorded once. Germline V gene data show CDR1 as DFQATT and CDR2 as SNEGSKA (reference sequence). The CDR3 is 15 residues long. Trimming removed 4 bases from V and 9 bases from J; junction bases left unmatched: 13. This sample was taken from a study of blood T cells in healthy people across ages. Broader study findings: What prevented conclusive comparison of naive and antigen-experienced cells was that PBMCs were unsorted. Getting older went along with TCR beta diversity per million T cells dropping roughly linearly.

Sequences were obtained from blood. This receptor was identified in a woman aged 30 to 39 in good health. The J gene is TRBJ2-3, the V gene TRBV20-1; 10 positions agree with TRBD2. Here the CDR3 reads CSAKRSGGYTKTQYF. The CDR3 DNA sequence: TGCAGTGCTAAACGTAGCGGGGGGTACACTAAAACGCAGTATTTT.